What follows is one T cell receptor (beta chain) and its context. TCRdb processed the 5' RACE reads anew with MiXCR; each CDR3 protein has one entry. The sample consists of 1.5 million to 2 million distinct CDR3 sequences, roughly a third of them appearing once. In germline, CDR1 is LGHNA, CDR2 YNFKEQ. The V and J ends lost 8 bases and 5 bases respectively, with 13 bases between them. The CDR3 contains 12 residues. These data come from a study of identical twins. Donors were all healthy Caucasians. This chain joins TRBV4-2 and TRBJ2-7, with D perhaps matching TRBD2 (6 bases). The sequence was collected from a newborn girl in good health. The sequenced sample was cord blood. CDR3 residues: CASGTSKHEQYF. CDR3 in DNA: TGTGCCAGCGGTACTAGCAAACACGAGCAGTACTTC.